This is a list of T cell receptor beta chains from one sample in a study of blood T cells in healthy people across ages. TCRdb fed the 5' RACE reads into MiXCR, producing one record per CDR3 protein. Of around 580,000 distinct CDR3 sequences in the sample, less than 60% are singletons; the top ten hold roughly 24%. The source material was blood. These receptors all come from a man of 80 years or more in good health. CDR3s include the opening cysteine and the closing phenylalanine or tryptophan. The order of the fields is V gene, J gene, D gene, clone size, CDR3 protein, CDR3 DNA. The D gene is left open where the match is weak. Size values are once, few and many counts, or a class for expanded clones, and some rows have none.

TRBV2	TRBJ2-1	TRBD1	NA	CASRGQAHEQFF	TGTGCCAGCAGGGGACAGGCCCATGAGCAGTTCTTT
TRBV20-1	TRBJ2-3	TRBD1	NA	CSAVPGQNTDTQYF	TGCAGTGCTGTCCCGGGACAGAACACAGATACGCAGTATTTT
TRBV5-1	TRBJ2-7	TRBD1	NA	CASSLGTGGLYEQYF	TGCGCCAGCAGCCTCGGGACAGGAGGGCTGTACGAGCAGTACTTC
TRBV20-1	TRBJ2-1	TRBD2	NA	CSARGEGGCNEQFF	TGCAGTGCTAGGGGGGAGGGAGGGTGCAATGAGCAGTTCTTC
TRBV5-1	TRBJ2-7	TRBD1	few	CASSTGTGTGTYEQYF	TGCGCCAGCAGCACAGGTACCGGGACAGGGACCTACGAGCAGTACTTC
TRBV29-1	TRBJ2-5	NA	NA	CSAEPGEETQYF	TGCAGCGCAGAACCAGGGGAAGAGACCCAGTACTTC
TRBV5-1	TRBJ2-5	NA	NA	CASSLFGLEMETQYF	TGCGCCAGCAGCTTGTTTGGACTGGAGATGGAGACCCAGTACTTC
TRBV20-1	TRBJ2-5	NA	few	CSARGGWGGETQYF	TGCAGTGCTAGAGGTGGATGGGGAGGCGAGACCCAGTACTTC
TRBV12-3/TRBV12-4	TRBJ2-1	NA	few	CASSPNIGGRGEQFF	TGTGCCAGCAGCCCGAACATCGGGGGGCGCGGTGAGCAGTTCTTC
TRBV29-1	TRBJ2-2	TRBD1	NA	CSVARTGNPGELFF	TGCAGCGTTGCCCGGACAGGGAACCCCGGGGAGCTGTTTTTT
TRBV20-1	TRBJ2-6	TRBD2	few	CSARGLADHSGANVLTF	TGCAGTGCTAGGGGACTAGCGGACCACTCTGGGGCCAACGTCCTGACTTTC
TRBV7-3	TRBJ2-1	NA	few	CASSFGRNNEQFF	TGTGCCAGCAGCTTCGGACGCAACAATGAGCAGTTCTTC
TRBV29-1	TRBJ2-3	NA	NA	CSVGGFGIDTQYF	TGCAGCGTTGGAGGTTTTGGCATAGATACGCAGTATTTT
TRBV20-1	TRBJ2-7	NA	NA	CSARGTVSYNEQYF	TGCAGTGCTAGGGGGACCGTTTCCTACAATGAGCAGTACTTC
TRBV7-9	TRBJ2-5	TRBD2	many	CASTPRASGYIETQYF	TGTGCCAGCACGCCCCGGGCTAGCGGGTACATTGAGACCCAGTACTTC
TRBV27	TRBJ2-5	TRBD2	NA	CASSLSPLAGGVEQYF	TGTGCCAGCAGTTTATCCCCACTAGCGGGAGGCGTGGAGCAGTACTTC
TRBV27	TRBJ2-4	TRBD1	NA	CASSPYRGQGENIQYF	TGTGCCAGCAGCCCCTACAGGGGACAGGGAGAAAACATTCAGTACTTC
TRBV10-3	TRBJ1-2	NA	many	CAISAGTDYGYTF	TGTGCCATCAGTGCCGGGACGGATTATGGCTACACCTTC
TRBV7-3	TRBJ2-7	NA	few	CASSLERDNEQYF	TGTGCCAGCAGCTTGGAAAGGGACAATGAGCAGTACTTC
TRBV20-1	TRBJ2-1	NA	NA	CSASDHEQFF	TGCAGTGCTAGCGACCATGAGCAGTTCTTC
TRBV3-1	TRBJ2-1	NA	NA	CASSQEGGEQFF	TGTGCCAGCAGCCAAGAGGGCGGTGAGCAGTTCTTC
TRBV29-1	TRBJ2-5	TRBD1	NA	CSEDRGTGETQYF	TGCAGCGAGGACAGGGGGACAGGAGAGACCCAGTACTTC
TRBV29-1	TRBJ2-7	TRBD1	NA	CSVEGGQGFYEQYF	TGCAGCGTTGAAGGGGGACAGGGGTTCTACGAGCAGTACTTC
TRBV29-1	TRBJ2-7	NA	NA	CSVYQYRDKNYEQYF	TGCAGCGTCTATCAGTATCGGGACAAAAACTACGAGCAGTACTTC
TRBV6-1	TRBJ2-5	TRBD2	NA	CASTLTAAGGVGGQETQYF	TGTGCCAGCACCCTTACGGCAGCGGGAGGCGTTGGTGGCCAAGAGACCCAGTACTTC
TRBV6-5	TRBJ1-5	NA	NA	CASSYSGRGWVVDNQPQHF	TGTGCCAGCAGTTACTCGGGAAGGGGGTGGGTTGTTGACAATCAGCCCCAGCATTTT
TRBV7-2	TRBJ2-1	NA	NA	CASSSNPLHSSYNEQFF	TGTGCCAGCAGCAGTAACCCTCTACATTCCTCCTACAATGAGCAGTTCTTC
TRBV7-8	TRBJ2-3	NA	NA	CASSLALTDGTDTQYF	TGTGCCAGCAGCTTAGCCCTGACGGATGGCACAGATACGCAGTATTTT
TRBV10-3	TRBJ1-1	NA	few	CAISDGTEAFF	TGTGCCATCAGTGATGGGACTGAAGCTTTCTTT
TRBV20-1	TRBJ2-1	NA	NA	CSARTAGPALYNEQFF	TGCAGTGCTAGAACCGCGGGCCCCGCACTATACAATGAGCAGTTCTTC
TRBV7-9	TRBJ1-1	NA	NA	CASSLENTGKAWKNTEAFF	TGTGCCAGCAGCTTAGAGAACACAGGGAAAGCGTGGAAAAACACTGAAGCTTTCTTT
TRBV3-1	TRBJ2-3	NA	NA	CASGASDTQYF	TGTGCCAGCGGGGCCTCAGATACGCAGTATTTT
TRBV28	TRBJ2-1	TRBD2	once	CASSSQAGGFYNEQFF	TGTGCCAGCAGTTCCCAAGCGGGAGGGTTCTACAATGAGCAGTTCTTC
TRBV9	TRBJ2-7	TRBD1	few	CASSTEDRAAEQYF	TGTGCCAGCAGCACCGAGGACAGGGCGGCCGAGCAGTACTTC
TRBV4-2	TRBJ2-1	TRBD1	NA	CASSQEWETGGNEQFF	TGTGCCAGCAGCCAAGAGTGGGAGACAGGGGGAAATGAGCAGTTCTTC
TRBV6-1	TRBJ2-7	NA	few	CASSGQYEQYF	TGTGCCAGCAGTGGGCAGTACGAGCAGTACTTC
TRBV9	TRBJ2-3	NA	NA	CASSVRFGTQYF	TGTGCCAGCAGCGTACGATTCGGTACGCAGTATTTT
TRBV5-8	TRBJ2-1	NA	NA	CASSTKVSEQFF	TGTGCCAGCAGCACGAAGGTCTCCGAGCAGTTCTTC
TRBV7-9	TRBJ2-7	TRBD2	NA	CASSSWGGYEQYF	TGTGCCAGCAGCTCGTGGGGGGGGTACGAGCAGTACTTC
TRBV29-1	TRBJ1-2	TRBD1	few	CSVTDRLITDTF	TGCAGCGTTACGGACAGGTTGATTACAGACACCTTC
TRBV29-1	TRBJ2-7	NA	few	CSVAGQAHEQYF	TGCAGCGTAGCGGGACAGGCCCACGAGCAGTACTTC
TRBV20-1	TRBJ2-3	NA	NA	CSASRSGSTDTQYF	TGCAGTGCTAGCAGGAGCGGCAGCACAGATACGCAGTATTTT